The rows below give T cell receptor beta chains drawn from one sample of a study of OX40 agonist ivuxolimab in advanced cancers. The data were produced by immunoSEQ multiplex PCR, yet TCRdb's version contains in-frame clones alone and is incomplete. The sample comprises about 18,000 clones, 80% to 90% of which are singletons, and approximately 60% rests with the top ten. The specimen was CD4+ or CD8+ T cells sorted from blood, collected in a trial of the OX40 agonist ivuxolimab. Source of these receptors: an adult with an advanced solid tumor such as melanoma, head and neck, liver or kidney cancer. Each CDR3 is given with its conserved first and last residue. The D gene is left open where the match is weak. Expanded clones get a size class; other rows say once, few or many, or leave the size out.

d_call,clone_size,v_call,j_call,cdr3_nt,cdr3_aa
NA,NA,TRBV5-1,TRBJ1-1,TGCGCCAGCAGCCCCACCCCCTTTGGCCAGAACACTGAAGCTTTCTTT,CASSPTPFGQNTEAFF
TRBD2,NA,TRBV11-2,TRBJ2-3,TGTGCCAGCAGCTTAGGCCGACTAGCAGGAGATACGCAGTATTTT,CASSLGRLAGDTQYF
TRBD1,NA,TRBV7-6,TRBJ2-7,TGTGCCAGCAGCCCGGACAGGGCGGACGAGCAGTACTTC,CASSPDRADEQYF
TRBD2,few,TRBV10-2,TRBJ2-7,TGCGCCAGCAGTGGGGGACTAGCGGGAGACGGTTACGAGCAGTACTTC,CASSGGLAGDGYEQYF
TRBD2,NA,TRBV11-2,TRBJ2-1,TGTGCCAGCAGCTTAGTTTCCGGGAGGTACAATGAGCAGTTCTTC,CASSLVSGRYNEQFF
NA,NA,TRBV29-1,TRBJ2-7,TGCAGCGTCCGGACAGTCCGCTACGAGCAGTACTTC,CSVRTVRYEQYF
NA,NA,TRBV6-1,TRBJ2-7,TGTGCCAGCAGTGAACAGGGGACCCCACCTACCTACGAGCAGTACTTC,CASSEQGTPPTYEQYF
TRBD1,NA,TRBV28,TRBJ2-7,TGTGCCAGCAGTGTCGGGACAGGGGGCGCGGAGGAGCAGTACTTC,CASSVGTGGAEEQYF
NA,NA,TRBV13,TRBJ1-6,TGTGCCAGCAGCGGAGGGGGTCGGCACCTCCACTTT,CASSGGGRHLHF
TRBD2,NA,TRBV11-2,TRBJ2-7,TGTGCCAGCAGCTTTACTAGCGGGGGCTACGAGCAGTACTTC,CASSFTSGGYEQYF
NA,NA,TRBV30,TRBJ2-7,TGTGCCTGGAGTAGAGGGGGAGTCTACGAGCAGTACTTC,CAWSRGGVYEQYF
TRBD2,NA,TRBV28,TRBJ2-7,TGTGCCAGCAGTATAGAGCGGGGGCGGGACGAGCAGTACTTC,CASSIERGRDEQYF
NA,NA,TRBV5-1,TRBJ1-2,TGCGCCAGCAGCTTGGGTCAGAGCTATGGCTACACCTTC,CASSLGQSYGYTF
TRBD1,NA,TRBV6-4,TRBJ2-5,TGTGCCAGCTCATCCGGGACAGGGGGTCAAGAGACCCAGTACTTC,CASSSGTGGQETQYF
TRBD1,NA,TRBV9,TRBJ2-3,TGTGCCAGCAGCGTGGGGAGACAGGGAATGGACACAGATACGCAGTATTTT,CASSVGRQGMDTDTQYF
TRBD1,NA,TRBV28,TRBJ2-7,TGTGCCAGCAGTCCTCCGGGACAGGGGGGACACGAGCAGTACTTC,CASSPPGQGGHEQYF
NA,NA,TRBV11-2,TRBJ1-1,TGTGCCAGCAGCTCGACAGGAGAAGCTTTCTTT,CASSSTGEAFF
TRBD1,NA,TRBV9,TRBJ2-1,TGTGCCAGCAGCGTAGCGTTGACAGGGGTTTACAATGAGCAGTTCTTC,CASSVALTGVYNEQFF
NA,NA,TRBV6-4,TRBJ2-2,TGTGCCAGCAGTTCCGAGGGGCCGGCGGCCGGGGAGCTGTTTTTT,CASSSEGPAAGELFF
NA,NA,TRBV5-1,TRBJ2-2,TGCGCCAGCAGCTTGGAGGGGTCCCACACCGGGGAGCTGTTTTTT,CASSLEGSHTGELFF
TRBD2,NA,TRBV14,TRBJ2-1,TGTGCCAGCAGCCAAGTCCCCGGGGGGGATGAGCAGTTCTTC,CASSQVPGGDEQFF
NA,NA,TRBV18,TRBJ1-1,TGTGCCAGCTCACCACCGGGACACGTGAACACTGAAGCTTTCTTT,CASSPPGHVNTEAFF
TRBD1,few,TRBV7-9,TRBJ2-6,TGTGCCAGCAGAGGACAGGGGAACTCTGGGGCCAACGTCCTGACTTTC,CASRGQGNSGANVLTF
NA,NA,TRBV5-1,TRBJ1-1,TGCGCCAGCAGCGCGGGGCCGGGAAGCGAGAACACTGAAGCTTTCTTT,CASSAGPGSENTEAFF
TRBD2,NA,TRBV29-1,TRBJ2-1,TGCAGCGTTGAAGGTAGCGGGAGGCATGTCCTCGATGAGCAGTTCTTC,CSVEGSGRHVLDEQFF
NA,NA,TRBV7-2,TRBJ2-5,TGTGCCAGCTTCCCCTCCTTGGAGACCCAGTACTTC,CASFPSLETQYF
TRBD1,NA,TRBV18,TRBJ2-5,TGTGCCAGCTCACCGTGGGACAGCCAAGAGACCCAGTACTTC,CASSPWDSQETQYF
TRBD1,NA,TRBV6-5,TRBJ2-1,TGTGCCAGCAGTTACGGGACAGGGGAATACAATGAGCAGTTCTTC,CASSYGTGEYNEQFF
NA,many,TRBV4-1,TRBJ1-6,TGCGCCAGCAGCCAGGGTAATTCACCCCTCCACTTT,CASSQGNSPLHF
NA,NA,TRBV9,TRBJ2-3,TGTGCCAGCAGCGTAGACTGGGTGTGGGCAGATACGCAGTATTTT,CASSVDWVWADTQYF
NA,few,TRBV6-5,TRBJ2-7,TGTGCCAGCGGGTTCTACGAGCAGTACTTC,CASGFYEQYF
NA,NA,TRBV6-5,TRBJ1-1,TGTGCCAGCAGTTACGGGGTCACTGAAGCTTTCTTT,CASSYGVTEAFF
TRBD2,NA,TRBV30,TRBJ2-3,TGTGCCTTCCTAGCGGGAGTAGGGCGCACAGATACGCAGTATTTT,CAFLAGVGRTDTQYF
NA,NA,TRBV27,TRBJ2-7,TGTGCCAGCTGGCCCTCTTCCCAAACCTACGAGCAGTACTTC,CASWPSSQTYEQYF
TRBD2,NA,TRBV6-5,TRBJ2-5,TGTGCCAGCAAATTAGCGGGGGGGCTTGAGACCCAGTACTTC,CASKLAGGLETQYF
NA,NA,TRBV6-1,TRBJ2-1,TGTGCCAGCAAGGTGGGCAGCAACTACAATGAGCAGTTCTTC,CASKVGSNYNEQFF
NA,NA,TRBV29-1,TRBJ1-4,TGCAGCGTTATAAAGGGCTCAACTAATGAAAAACTGTTTTTT,CSVIKGSTNEKLFF
TRBD1,NA,TRBV4-2,TRBJ1-1,TGTGCCAGCAGCCCACGGACAGGGGGGAACACTGAAGCTTTCTTT,CASSPRTGGNTEAFF
TRBD2,NA,TRBV15,TRBJ2-7,TGTGCCACCAGCAGAGATGGGGTGGCTAGCGGGCCCTTCTACGAGCAGTACTTC,CATSRDGVASGPFYEQYF
TRBD1,NA,TRBV27,TRBJ2-7,TGTGCCAGCAGTTTATGGGGACAGTCCTACGAGCAGTACTTC,CASSLWGQSYEQYF
TRBD1,NA,TRBV7-9,TRBJ2-7,TGTGCCAGCAGCCTTCTAGGGACAGGGTACCACGAGCAGTACTTC,CASSLLGTGYHEQYF
NA,NA,TRBV2,TRBJ2-7,TGTGCCAGCAGTGAAAGTAGGGGGGTCGAGCAGTACTTC,CASSESRGVEQYF
NA,NA,TRBV10-2,TRBJ2-7,TGCGCCAGCAGTGAGAATGTCTACGAGCAGTACTTC,CASSENVYEQYF
TRBD2,NA,TRBV10-2,TRBJ2-7,TGCGCCAGCAGTGATAGCGGGACCTACGAGCAGTACTTC,CASSDSGTYEQYF
TRBD2,NA,TRBV19,TRBJ2-5,TGTGCCAGTAGTATAGAGGACGGGGAGGGAGCGGAGACCCAGTACTTC,CASSIEDGEGAETQYF